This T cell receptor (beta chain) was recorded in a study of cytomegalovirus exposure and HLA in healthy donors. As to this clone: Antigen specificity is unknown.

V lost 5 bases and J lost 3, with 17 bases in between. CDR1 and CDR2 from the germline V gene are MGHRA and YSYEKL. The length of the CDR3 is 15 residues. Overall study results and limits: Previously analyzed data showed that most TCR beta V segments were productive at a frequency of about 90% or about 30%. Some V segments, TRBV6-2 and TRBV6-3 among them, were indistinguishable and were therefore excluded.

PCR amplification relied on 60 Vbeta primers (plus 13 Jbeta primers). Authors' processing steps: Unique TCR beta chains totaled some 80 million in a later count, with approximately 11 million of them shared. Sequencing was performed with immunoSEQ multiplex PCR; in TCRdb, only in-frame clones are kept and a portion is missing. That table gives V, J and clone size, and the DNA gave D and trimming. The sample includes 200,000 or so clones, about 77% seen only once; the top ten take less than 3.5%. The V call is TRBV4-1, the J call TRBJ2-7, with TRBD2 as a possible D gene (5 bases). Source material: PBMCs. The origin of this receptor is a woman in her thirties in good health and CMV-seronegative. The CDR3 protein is CASSNRVRGDYEQYF. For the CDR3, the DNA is TGCGCCAGCAGCAATCGAGTCCGGGGAGACTACGAGCAGTACTTC.